The 28 T cell receptor beta chains reported below all come from one sample, sequenced in a study of pediatric ulcerative colitis. Measured with immunoSEQ multiplex PCR; TCRdb has only the in-frame clones, and not every one. This repertoire shows approximately 15,000 clones, just under 75% found once; its top ten account for roughly 3.6%. One to two pinch biopsies were taken from the rectum during colonoscopy. Sequencing was performed on gut tissue. These receptors originate from a girl aged 5-17 years with moderate ulcerative colitis.

This chain uses TRBV5-6 with TRBJ1-1; the D gene is possibly TRBD1 (5 bases). The CDR3 sequence is 14 residues long. Germline V gene sequence: CDR1 SGHDT, CDR2 YYEEEE. V lost 4 bases to trimming and J lost 3 bases, with 13 bases between them. CDR3: CASSLGASDTEAFF. DNA of the CDR3: TGTGCCAGCAGCCTAGGGGCGTCGGACACTGAAGCTTTCTTT.

V gene TRBV6-1 combines with J gene TRBJ2-1, with 7 bases that match TRBD2. The V segment lost 0 bases and the J segment 4 bases; nucleotides outside the gene matches: 9. The germline gives CDR1 MNHNS, CDR2 SASEGT. This CDR3 is built from 17 residues. The CDR3 protein is CASSEAGLLAVYNEQFF. The CDR3 bases are TGTGCCAGCAGTGAAGCCGGACTGCTAGCGGTATACAATGAGCAGTTCTTC.

This clone was seen a few times. The rearrangement joins TRBV6-5 to TRBJ2-7; TRBD2 matches at 7 bases. The CDR3 has 13 residues. The V and J ends lost 6 bases and 2 bases, in that order; junction bases with no gene match: 4. CDR1 and CDR2 from the germline V gene are MNHEY and SVGAGI. The CDR3 protein is CASRASGPYEQYF. The CDR3 coding sequence is TGTGCCAGCAGGGCTAGCGGCCCCTACGAGCAGTACTTC.

The chain links TRBV4-1 to TRBJ2-1, with 8 bases fitting TRBD1. The CDR3 length is 14 residues. V lost 0 bases to trimming and J lost 7 bases; unmatched junction nucleotides: 2. CDR1 and CDR2 from the germline V gene are MGHRA and YSYEKL. In DNA, the CDR3 is TGCGCCAGCAGCCAAGAGCAGGGGGCTAATGAGCAGTTCTTC. Amino acid sequence: CASSQEQGANEQFF.

CDR3: CASSLGGGYRQPQHF. In nucleotides, the CDR3 is TGTGCCAGCAGTTTAGGAGGGGGCTATCGTCAGCCCCAGCATTTT. The chain links TRBV28 to TRBJ1-5, with 7 bases matching TRBD1. CDR1 is MDHEN and CDR2 is SYDVKM in the germline V gene. CDR3 size: 15 residues. The trim removed 2 bases at V and 6 bases at J, leaving 7 bases unmatched.

This clone has more than one count but fewer than ten. V gene TRBV4-1 combines with J gene TRBJ2-6; perhaps TRBD1 as D (5 bases). CDR3 size: 16 residues. CDR1 MGHRA and CDR2 YSYEKL come from the germline V gene. Trimming removed 3 bases at V and 3 bases at J, with 12 bases between. CDR3 sequence: CASSHHQQVGANVLTF. The CDR3 bases are TGCGCCAGCAGCCACCATCAACAGGTTGGGGCCAACGTCCTGACTTTC.

J is TRBJ2-1 and V is TRBV4-2; 9 positions agree with TRBD2. Germline V lookup: CDR1 LGHNA, CDR2 YNFKEQ. The CDR3 runs to 15 residues. V shed 4 bases and J 8 bases; nucleotides not matched to a gene: 9. In DNA, the CDR3 is TGTGCCAGCAGCCCCCCTCATAGCGGGAGCGATGAGCAGTTCTTC. It yields the protein CASSPPHSGSDEQFF.

The rearrangement joins TRBV5-4 to TRBJ1-2, with TRBD1 matching over 10 bases. Looked up from germline, CDR1 is SGHNT and CDR2 is YYREEE (reference sequence). The V segment lost 4 bases and the J segment 3 bases; nucleotides outside the gene matches: 3. CDR3 length equals 14 residues. The CDR3 DNA sequence: TGTGCCAGCAGCCCGGACAGGGGGTACTATGGCTACACCTTC. Its translation is CASSPDRGYYGYTF.

The chain carries TRBV9 and TRBJ1-2; TRBD1 agrees at 9 bases. Germline CDR1 and CDR2: SGDLS and YYNGEE. V trimming: 3 bases; J trimming: 8 bases; junction bases outside the gene matches: 14. The length of the CDR3 is 16 residues. The CDR3 DNA reads as TGTGCCAGCAGCGCCCGCCCGGACAGGGGCTTGAGGGGCTACACCTTC. The encoded protein is CASSARPDRGLRGYTF.

This sequence joins TRBV6-4 and TRBJ1-4, with no clear D. The CDR3 is 14 amino acids. Per the germline V gene, CDR1 is MRHNA and CDR2 is SNTAGT. Between the trimmed V and J ends, which lost 6 bases and 7 bases, there was a span of 15 bases. Here the CDR3 DNA reads TGTGCCAGCAGCCTAGGAAGGGTGGCTGAAAAACTGTTTTTT. Its translation: CASSLGRVAEKLFF.

This chain connects TRBV7-2 to TRBJ1-5; weak D call: TRBD1 (5 bases). CDR1 and CDR2 from the germline V gene are SGHTA and FQGNSA. This CDR3 comprises 16 residues. The V end was cut by 0 bases, the J end by 7 bases, with 16 bases between. The CDR3 DNA reads TGTGCCAGCAGCTTAGCCCTCGGGGGGTCAGGGCAGCCCCAGCATTTT. Its translation: CASSLALGGSGQPQHF.

The rearrangement uses TRBV27 and TRBJ2-7, with 8 nucleotides matching TRBD1. The CDR3 sequence is 13 residues long. Germline trimming cut 6 bases from V and 8 bases from J; bases unmatched to any gene: 9. Germline CDR1 and CDR2: MNHEY and SMNVEV (reference sequence). The CDR3 loop reads CASRTGAMAKQYF. Here the CDR3 DNA reads TGTGCCAGCAGGACAGGGGCCATGGCTAAGCAGTACTTC.

This clone has just one count. This chain connects TRBV2 to TRBJ1-1; no reliable D call. Germline loops: CDR1 SNHLY, CDR2 FYNNEI. Trimming removed 5 bases at V and 6 bases at J, with 13 bases between. This CDR3 contains 13 residues. In DNA form, the CDR3 reads TGTGCCAGCAGTCGGCAGGTATTCGCTGAAGCTTTCTTT. Translated: CASSRQVFAEAFF.

The chain joins TRBV9 to TRBJ2-7; TRBD2 aligns across 7 bases. The ends lost 4 bases at V and 6 bases at J; junction bases unmatched: 10. Germline-derived CDR1 and CDR2 are SGDLS and YYNGEE. This CDR3 comprises 14 residues. The CDR3 sequence is CASSPRLAPGEQYF. The CDR3 DNA follows: TGTGCCAGCAGCCCCCGACTAGCCCCGGGCGAGCAGTACTTC.

J is TRBJ2-3 and V is TRBV29-1; 16 bases match TRBD2. Germline V gives CDR1 SQVTM, CDR2 ANQGSEA. V lost 6 bases and J lost 4; bases outside the gene matches: 4. This CDR3 spans 15 amino acids. The CDR3, as DNA: TGCAGCGTGGGGACTAGCGGGAGGGCCGCAGATACGCAGTATTTT. As protein: CSVGTSGRAADTQYF.

V gene TRBV7-9 combines with J gene TRBJ2-7, with 7 bases identical to TRBD2. J gave up 3 bases and V 5 bases, and 13 bases lay outside the gene matches. Germline V gives CDR1 SEHNR, CDR2 FQNEAQ (reference sequence). The CDR3 sequence is 16 residues long. The CDR3 protein is CASSPSRSVAGYEQYF. The CDR3 nucleotides are TGTGCCAGCAGCCCGTCGCGGTCGGTAGCGGGCTACGAGCAGTACTTC.

The V and J genes are TRBV5-6 and TRBJ2-7, with TRBD2 matching over 7 bases. Germline assignment: CDR1 SGHDT and CDR2 YYEEEE. The length of the CDR3 is 16 residues. Unmatched junction bases numbered 15, after V lost 4 bases and J lost 5 bases. CDR3 in amino acids: CASSRFAGVTVDEQYF. DNA of the CDR3: TGTGCCAGCAGCCGCTTTGCGGGAGTTACCGTGGACGAGCAGTACTTC.

CDR3 nucleotide sequence: TGTGCCAGTAAGGTAACGGGGGGTGAACGCCGGTTCACTCCCCAGCATTTT. This sequence encodes CASKVTGGERRFTPQHF. V usage is TRBV19 and J usage is TRBJ1-5, with D perhaps matching TRBD1 (5 bases). The germline CDR1 and CDR2 sequences are LNHDA and SQIVND (reference sequence). There are 17 residues in the CDR3. V was pared by 7 bases and J by 10 bases, with 29 bases between.

The chain joins TRBV5-1 to TRBJ2-5; weak D call: TRBD2 (5 bases). The germline CDR1 and CDR2 sequences are SGHRS and YFSETQ. The V end lost 0 bases, the J end lost 5 bases, and 8 bases lay between the germline ends. This CDR3 is 13 amino acids long. CDR3 loop: CASSLGTGETQYF. CDR3 nucleotide sequence: TGCGCCAGCAGCTTGGGGACGGGGGAGACCCAGTACTTC.

CDR3 in amino acids: CASSDRYYGYTF. CDR3 nucleotides: TGTGCCAGCAGTGACAGATACTATGGCTACACCTTC. The rearrangement links TRBV28 to TRBJ1-2; perhaps TRBD1 as D (5 bases). The CDR3 is 12 residues long. Germline loops: CDR1 MDHEN, CDR2 SYDVKM. V was cut by 5 bases and J by 3 bases, with 7 bases left in between.

The V and J genes are TRBV15 and TRBJ2-5, with 9 bases fitting TRBD2. J was trimmed by 2 bases and V by 1 base; bases with no gene match: 2. CDR1 is LNHNV and CDR2 is YYDKDF in the germline V gene (reference sequence). CDR3 size: 15 residues. The CDR3 region is CATSRGLAGQETQYF. The CDR3 DNA follows: TGTGCCACCAGCAGAGGTCTAGCGGGGCAAGAGACCCAGTACTTC.

This sequence joins TRBV5-4 and TRBJ2-7, with D uncertain. This CDR3 is built from 14 residues. V lost 0 bases and J lost 7, with 14 bases in between. Germline CDR1 and CDR2: SGHNT and YYREEE (reference sequence). As DNA, the CDR3 is TGTGCCAGCAGCTTGGTGGCACAGCCACGGGAGCAGTACTTC. Translation gives CASSLVAQPREQYF.

The rearrangement joins TRBV5-1 to TRBJ1-2, with D possibly TRBD1 on 5 matching bases. The V gene lost 4 bases and the J gene lost 2 bases, with 15 bases spanning the gap. This CDR3 has 15 amino acids. Germline V lookup: CDR1 SGHRS, CDR2 YFSETQ. This chain's CDR3 is CASSGLTDPNYGYTF. The CDR3 DNA is TGCGCCAGCAGCGGCTTGACAGATCCCAACTATGGCTACACCTTC.

This chain links TRBV9 with TRBJ2-2, with a weak D call TRBD1 (5 bases). There are 15 residues in the CDR3. Germline values: CDR1 SGDLS, CDR2 YYNGEE. The V gene lost 2 bases and the J gene lost 0 bases, with 8 bases spanning the gap. CDR3 nucleotides: TGTGCCAGCAGCGTCGTAGGGGCGAACACCGGGGAGCTGTTTTTT. This codes for CASSVVGANTGELFF.

The table lists this clone with a few counts. The chain recombines TRBV6-5 with TRBJ1-6, with 11 bases matching TRBD1. The J segment lost 10 bases and the V segment lost 8 bases, leaving 10 bases of the junction unmatched. CDR1 is MNHEY, CDR2 SVGAGI, per germline. This CDR3 spans 15 amino acids. CDR3 in amino acids: CASGSGTGGRSPLHF. Written as DNA, the CDR3 is TGTGCCAGCGGGTCCGGGACAGGGGGTAGGTCACCCCTCCACTTT.

This clone appeared a single time. The genes are TRBV2 and TRBJ1-4, with D perhaps matching TRBD1 (5 bases). Trimming left V 4 bases short and J 10 bases short, with 16 bases between. The germline V gene encodes CDR1 SNHLY and CDR2 FYNNEI. The CDR3 length is 14 residues. Here the CDR3 reads CASSVGAKTGKLFF. CDR3 DNA sequence: TGTGCCAGCAGTGTTGGGGCGAAGACGGGAAAACTGTTTTTT.

The CDR3 spells CASSFGRNTGELFF. The CDR3 DNA sequence: TGTGCCAGCAGCTTCGGGAGGAACACCGGGGAGCTGTTTTTT. The V call is TRBV11-2, the J call TRBJ2-2, with D tentatively TRBD2 (6 bases). Germline V gene data show CDR1 as SGHAT and CDR2 as FQNNGV. The CDR3 has 14 residues. The ends were cut back, 3 bases at V and 1 base at J, with 6 bases in the middle. The entire variable domain, with the rest obtained from reference TRBV11-2 and TRBJ2-2, is as follows: EAGVAQSPRYKIIEKRQSVAFWCNPISGHATLYWYQQILGQGPKLLIQFQNNGVVDDSQLPKDRFSAERLKGVDSTLKIQPAKLEDSAVYLCASSFGRNTGELFFGEGSRLTVL.

This clone has just one count. This rearrangement joins TRBV2 to TRBJ2-7; 12 positions match TRBD2. Germline V gene sequence: CDR1 SNHLY, CDR2 FYNNEI. Trimming took 6 bases from V and 6 from J; bases not matched to a gene: 9. The CDR3 is 15 amino acids. The CDR3 DNA reads as TGTGCCAGCAGCGACCTAGCGGGGGGGCCGGGCGAGCAGTACTTC. This gives the protein CASSDLAGGPGEQYF.